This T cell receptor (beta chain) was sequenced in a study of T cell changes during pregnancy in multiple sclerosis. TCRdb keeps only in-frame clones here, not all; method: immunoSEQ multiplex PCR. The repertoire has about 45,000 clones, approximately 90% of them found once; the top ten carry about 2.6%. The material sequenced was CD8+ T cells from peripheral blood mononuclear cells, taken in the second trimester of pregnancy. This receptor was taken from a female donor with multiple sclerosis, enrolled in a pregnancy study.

The CDR3 DNA reads as TGTGCCAGCAGGGGTGGGGGGTCTGGGGAGCTGTTTTTT. Translation gives CASRGGGSGELFF. The rearrangement links TRBV6-5 to TRBJ2-2; tentative D call: TRBD2 (6 bases). The CDR3 extends over 13 amino acids. V was cut by 6 bases and J by 8 bases, with 13 bases left in between. Germline lookup yields CDR1 MNHEY and CDR2 SVGAGI.